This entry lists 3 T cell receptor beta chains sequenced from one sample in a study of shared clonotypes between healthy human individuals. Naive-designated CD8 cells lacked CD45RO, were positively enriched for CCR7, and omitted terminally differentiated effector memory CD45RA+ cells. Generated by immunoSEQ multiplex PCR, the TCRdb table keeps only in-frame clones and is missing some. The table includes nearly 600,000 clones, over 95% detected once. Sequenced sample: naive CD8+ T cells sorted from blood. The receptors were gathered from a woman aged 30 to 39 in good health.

The CDR3 loop reads CASSLEGPTEAFF. The CDR3 bases are TGCGCCAGCAGCTTGGAAGGTCCAACTGAAGCTTTCTTT. J is TRBJ1-1 and V is TRBV5-1; D is unclear. The CDR3 sequence is 13 residues long. CDR1 and CDR2 from the germline V gene are SGHRS and YFSETQ. V shed 0 bases and J shed 5 bases, with 8 bases lying between them.

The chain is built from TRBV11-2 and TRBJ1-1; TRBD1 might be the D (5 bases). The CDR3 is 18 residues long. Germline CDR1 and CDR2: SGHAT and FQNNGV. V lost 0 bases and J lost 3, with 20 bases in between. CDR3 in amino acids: CASSLEGWGIMGDTEAFF. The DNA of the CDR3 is TGTGCCAGCAGCTTAGAAGGGTGGGGTATCATGGGGGACACTGAAGCTTTCTTT.

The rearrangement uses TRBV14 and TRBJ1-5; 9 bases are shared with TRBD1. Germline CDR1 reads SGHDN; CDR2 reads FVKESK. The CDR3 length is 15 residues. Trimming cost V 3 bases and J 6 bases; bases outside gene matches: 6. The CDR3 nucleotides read TGTGCCAGCAGCCAGTGGGACAGGGTAGGTCAGCCCCAGCATTTT. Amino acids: CASSQWDRVGQPQHF.